This TCR beta chain was captured in a study of neoadjuvant anti-PD-1 for oral cavity cancer. Findings of the study overall: Each response group had just a few patients in TCR analyses.

Germline V gene data show CDR1 as SQVTM and CDR2 as ANQGSEA. V dropped 3 bases and J dropped 5 bases, with 13 bases sitting between them. The CDR3 length is 13 residues. About this clone itself: What it binds is unknown.

Profiled with immunoSEQ multiplex PCR; TCRdb holds only in-frame clones, not every one. Among about 68,000 clones, 80% to 90% were seen once, and the ten largest hold 3% to 3.5%. The time point: after neoadjuvant nivolumab, at surgical resection. Sequencing used PBMCs, obtained after nivolumab (anti-PD-1) treatment. The chain links TRBV29-1 to TRBJ2-5; D may be TRBD1 (7 bases). The sequence was obtained from a person between 40 and 85 years old with oral cavity squamous cell carcinoma. The CDR3 region is CSVEEGAGETQYF. CDR3 coding DNA: TGCAGCGTTGAGGAGGGGGCGGGGGAGACCCAGTACTTC.